These 9 T cell receptor beta chains originate from one sample sequenced in a study of T cells after yellow fever vaccination. A single record per CDR3 protein comes from TCRdb applying MiXCR to the 5' RACE reads. Found here are 200,000 to 300,000 distinct CDR3 sequences, 6% to 7.5% of them singletons; the top ten hold approximately 0.85%. Sequencing was performed on CD4+ T cells sorted from PBMCs, taken 15 days after the yellow fever booster vaccination. The receptors originated from a man aged 25 to 40 who received the YFV17D yellow fever vaccine.

The chain carries TRBV6-5 and TRBJ1-1; tentatively, D is TRBD1 (6 bases). V lost 0 bases, J lost 5 bases, and 16 bases lay in between. The CDR3 is 16 residues long. CDR1 MNHEY and CDR2 SVGAGI come from the germline V gene. CDR3 in amino acids: CASSYSGRGFRTEAFF. The DNA of the CDR3 is TGTGCCAGCAGTTACTCGGGCAGGGGATTTAGGACTGAAGCTTTCTTT.

Of note for this clonotype: This could be a read error, since a much larger clone is one nucleotide away. The genes are TRBV12-3 or TRBV12-4 and TRBJ2-5, with a possible D match to TRBD1 (6 bases). Trimming took off 5 bases at V and 5 bases at J, with 15 bases between the two ends. The length of the CDR3 is 14 residues. The DNA for the CDR3 is TGTGCCAGCAGTCTCTCTAGGGGGATGGAGACCCAGTACTTC. This encodes CASSLSRGMETQYF.

In nucleotides, the CDR3 is TGTGCCAGCAGCCCTGGGACAGGGGCCGTTGTGCTGTTTTTT. Its translation is CASSPGTGAVVLFF. The J gene is TRBJ1-4, the V gene TRBV7-2, with TRBD1 identical over 10 bases. Germline lookup yields CDR1 SGHTA and CDR2 FQGNSA. V lost 5 bases to trimming and J lost 14 bases; unmatched junction nucleotides: 11. The CDR3 spans 14 residues.

This clonotype was found a few times. This rearrangement joins TRBV4-3 to TRBJ1-5, with D possibly matching TRBD1 (6 bases). The CDR3 totals 13 residues. V was trimmed by 1 base and J by 10 bases, leaving 11 bases between them. Germline-derived CDR1 and CDR2 are LGHNA and YSLEER. As DNA, the CDR3 is TGCGCCAGCAGCCAAGTTGGACAGCCACCCCAGCATTTT. Protein: CASSQVGQPPQHF.

A few counts support this clonotype. This chain joins TRBV12-3 or TRBV12-4 and TRBJ2-1; 8 bases line up with TRBD2. Trimming at V came to 7 bases and at J to 11 bases, leaving 13 bases not matched to a gene. The length of the CDR3 is 14 residues. CDR3 DNA sequence: TGTGCCAGCACCCAATCAGGTCTAGCGGGTCAGCAGTTCTTC. Translated: CASTQSGLAGQQFF.

This clonotype was seen many times. V usage is TRBV7-6 and J usage is TRBJ2-7; 7 nucleotides line up with TRBD1. The V and J ends lost 4 bases and 2 bases, in that order; junction bases with no gene match: 5. Germline lookup yields CDR1 SGHVS and CDR2 FNYEAQ. The CDR3 totals 14 residues. CDR3 sequence: CASSSGQAPYEQYF. CDR3 DNA sequence: TGTGCCAGCAGCTCAGGACAGGCGCCCTACGAGCAGTACTTC.

The chain recombines TRBV7-2 with TRBJ2-7; TRBD1 might be the D (6 bases). Trimming pared 1 base from V and 5 bases from J, leaving 12 bases between. CDR1 SGHTA and CDR2 FQGNSA come from the germline V gene. The CDR3 is made up of 14 amino acids. The DNA of the CDR3 is TGTGCCAGCAGCTTAGAGGTGGGGACAAACGAGCAGTACTTC. Its translation is CASSLEVGTNEQYF.

There are a few counts of this clonotype. V usage is TRBV19 and J usage is TRBJ2-1, with 8 bases aligning to TRBD2. Unmatched junction bases numbered 8, after V lost 7 bases and J lost 0 bases. The CDR3 loop spans 16 amino acids. Germline CDR1 reads LNHDA; CDR2 reads SQIVND (reference sequence). In DNA, the CDR3 is TGTGCCAGTATAGGGGGAAGCGGGAGCTCCTACAATGAGCAGTTCTTC. It yields the protein CASIGGSGSSYNEQFF.

This clonotype was seen at least ten times. The chain links TRBV19 to TRBJ2-1; TRBD1 might be the D (6 bases). CDR1 is LNHDA and CDR2 is SQIVND in the germline V gene (reference sequence). The V end was cut by 2 bases, the J end by 4 bases, with 12 bases between. The CDR3 runs 15 residues. DNA of the CDR3: TGTGCCAGTAGTATAAAAAGGGGGTTTTACAATGAGCAGTTCTTC. This encodes CASSIKRGFYNEQFF.